The 29 T cell receptor beta chains below were found in one sample sequenced in a study of identical twins. TCRdb ran MiXCR on the 5' RACE reads and lists one entry per CDR3 protein. The table lists 300,000 to 400,000 distinct CDR3 sequences, around 9% of them singletons, with roughly 9% in the top ten. Sequencing was carried out using naive T cells sorted from blood. The receptors here all came from a woman aged 50 to 65 in good health.

The rearrangement joins TRBV5-6 to TRBJ2-3; possibly TRBD2 for D (5 bases). This CDR3 is 16 amino acids long. The V gene lost 3 bases and the J gene lost 7 bases, with 21 bases spanning the gap. Germline CDR1 reads SGHDT; CDR2 reads YYEEEE. The CDR3 sequence is CASSSTALAKGNTQYF. Written as DNA, the CDR3 is TGTGCCAGCAGCTCCACCGCTTTAGCGAAAGGAAATACGCAGTATTTT.

The V and J genes are TRBV5-5 and TRBJ2-3; TRBD2 matches 12 bases. Unmatched junction bases numbered 7, after V lost 3 bases and J lost 5 bases. CDR3 size: 16 residues. In germline, CDR1 is SGHKS, CDR2 YYEKEE (reference sequence). The CDR3 DNA follows: TGTGCCAGCAGCTCCCTAGCGGGAGGGCTAGTAGATACGCAGTATTTT. Residues: CASSSLAGGLVDTQYF. Looking up the rest from reference TRBV5-5 and TRBJ2-3 gives the full variable domain: DAGVTQSPTHLIKTRGQQVTLRCSPISGHKSVSWYQQVLGQGPQFIFQYYEKEERGRGNFPDRFSARQFPNYSSELNVNALLLGDSALYLCASSSLAGGLVDTQYFGPGTRLTVL.

This clonotype was seen more than once but under ten times. This chain joins TRBV24-1 and TRBJ2-2; no definite D call. The CDR3 consists of 14 residues. The germline V gene has CDR1 KGHDR and CDR2 SFDVKD. The V end lost 10 bases, the J end lost 5 bases, and 16 bases lay between the germline ends. In nucleotides, the CDR3 is TGTGCCACGCATCCCGGCCTGGCAACCGGGGAGCTGTTTTTT. This encodes CATHPGLATGELFF.

The sample holds many counts of this clonotype. The V call is TRBV15, the J call TRBJ2-1; no reliable D call. Germline CDR1 reads LNHNV; CDR2 reads YYDKDF (reference sequence). The ends were cut back, 0 bases at V and 7 bases at J, with 10 bases in the middle. This CDR3 is 14 amino acids long. CDR3 DNA: TGTGCCACCAGCAGAGATCTTGCGGTAAATGAGCAGTTCTTC. This translates into CATSRDLAVNEQFF.

This clonotype was seen a few times. V gene TRBV5-1 combines with J gene TRBJ2-1; TRBD2 matches at 12 bases. Germline V gene sequence: CDR1 SGHRS, CDR2 YFSETQ. V shed 3 bases, J shed 8 bases, and the junction held 9 bases outside the gene matches. The CDR3 extends over 16 amino acids. CDR3 sequence (DNA): TGCGCCAGCAGCTATCTAGCGGGAGGGCCGTTGGATGAGCAGTTCTTC. It codes for CASSYLAGGPLDEQFF.

This clonotype occurred many times. This chain uses TRBV11-3 with TRBJ2-2; D unresolved. CDR1 and CDR2 (germline): SGHNT, YENEEA. This CDR3 has 14 amino acids. Between the trimmed V and J ends, which lost 0 bases and 6 bases, there was a span of 8 bases. The CDR3 here is CASSLELFSGELFF. CDR3 DNA sequence: TGTGCCAGCAGCTTAGAACTATTCTCCGGGGAGCTGTTTTTT.

This clonotype was recorded many times. The V gene is TRBV12-3 or TRBV12-4, the J gene TRBJ2-1; D not certain. CDR3 length: 12 residues. V dropped 3 bases and J dropped 7 bases, with 7 bases sitting between them. The CDR3 spells CASSLRYNEQFF. Here the CDR3 DNA reads TGTGCCAGCAGTTTGCGTTATAATGAGCAGTTCTTC.

The CDR3 loop is CASSGLAGNYNEQFF. CDR3 bases: TGTGCCAGCAGTGGACTAGCGGGGAACTACAATGAGCAGTTCTTC. J is TRBJ2-1 and V is TRBV6-2 or TRBV6-3; 12 nucleotides match TRBD2. V shed 5 bases, J shed 3 bases, and the junction held 2 bases outside the gene matches. This CDR3 is built from 15 residues. Germline assignment: CDR1 MNHEY and CDR2 SVGEGT.

This clonotype was seen only a few times. This sequence joins TRBV7-8 and TRBJ1-5; TRBD1 agrees at 7 bases. V shed 5 bases, J shed 0 bases, and the junction held 4 bases outside the gene matches. The CDR3 spans 15 residues. The germline CDR1 and CDR2 sequences are SGHVS and FQNEAQ. CDR3 nucleotides: TGTGCCAGCAGCCCGGGGACAGTTAGCAATCAGCCCCAGCATTTT. Amino acids: CASSPGTVSNQPQHF.

This chain links TRBV9 with TRBJ1-1; TRBD1 might be the D (6 bases). Trimming pared 7 bases from V and 8 bases from J, leaving 12 bases between. In germline, CDR1 is SGDLS, CDR2 YYNGEE. The CDR3 runs 11 residues. In nucleotides, the CDR3 is TGTGCCAGCTCGGGGGGCGTCGAAGCTTTCTTT. Amino acids: CASSGGVEAFF.

This clonotype turned up a few times. The J gene is TRBJ1-1, the V gene TRBV24-1; no reliable D call. The CDR3 contains 13 residues. Germline V lookup: CDR1 KGHDR, CDR2 SFDVKD. Trimming pared 1 base from V and 4 bases from J, leaving 6 bases between. The DNA of the CDR3 is TGTGCCACCAGTGATTTTTTGGGCACTGAAGCTTTCTTT. It encodes CATSDFLGTEAFF.

This clonotype showed up just a few times. The chain is built from TRBV7-2 and TRBJ2-7; TRBD1 matches 7 bases. V shed 4 bases, J shed 7 bases, and the junction held 10 bases outside the gene matches. Germline lookup yields CDR1 SGHTA and CDR2 FQGNSA. CDR3 size: 14 residues. The CDR3 region is CASSSTGTAREQYF. The CDR3 DNA follows: TGTGCCAGCAGCTCAACCGGGACAGCGAGAGAGCAGTACTTC. The whole variable domain, filled in from reference TRBV7-2 and TRBJ2-7, reads GAGVSQSPSNKVTEKGKDVELRCDPISGHTALYWYRQSLGQGLEFLIYFQGNSAPDKSGLPSDRFSAERTGGSVSTLTIQRTQQEDSAVYLCASSSTGTAREQYFGPGTRLTVT.

This clonotype was recorded a few times. J is TRBJ2-7 and V is TRBV4-1; a possible D gene is TRBD2 (5 bases). Trimming took off 1 base at V and 6 bases at J, with 10 bases between the two ends. Germline-derived CDR1 and CDR2 are MGHRA and YSYEKL. The length of the CDR3 is 13 residues. CDR3 in DNA: TGCGCCAGCAGCCAAGGGCCGGGGTTCGAGCAGTACTTC. Its protein is CASSQGPGFEQYF.

This clonotype has only a few counts. This chain joins TRBV27 and TRBJ2-3; 9 nucleotides match TRBD1. The junction had 7 bases not matched to a gene; V was cut back by 6 bases and J by 0 bases. The CDR3 is 16 amino acids. Looked up from germline, CDR1 is MNHEY and CDR2 is SMNVEV (reference sequence). The CDR3 nucleotides are TGTGCCAGCAGCTACTGGGACAGGGCTAGCACAGATACGCAGTATTTT. It codes for CASSYWDRASTDTQYF.

This rearrangement joins TRBV2 to TRBJ2-1, with D possibly being TRBD1 (6 bases). Germline assignment: CDR1 SNHLY and CDR2 FYNNEI. This CDR3 spans 12 amino acids. Trimming pared 7 bases from V and 8 bases from J, leaving 12 bases between. Here the CDR3 DNA reads TGTGCCAGCAATCAGGGGCCGGATGAGCAGTTCTTC. Translating it yields CASNQGPDEQFF.

The chain has TRBV15 and TRBJ1-5; D call uncertain. The germline CDR1 and CDR2 sequences are LNHNV and YYDKDF (reference sequence). The CDR3 is 18 residues long. V gave up 5 bases and J gave up 5 bases, with 25 bases separating them. Written as DNA, the CDR3 is TGTGCCACCAGCCCAATTCCGGGTTCGGTCCCGCACGATCAGCCCCAGCATTTT. Translated: CATSPIPGSVPHDQPQHF.

This clonotype appeared a few times. This chain connects TRBV6-1 to TRBJ2-2; 8 positions agree with TRBD2. The CDR3 is made up of 14 amino acids. The germline V gene has CDR1 MNHNS and CDR2 SASEGT. V lost 8 bases, J lost 6 bases, and 8 bases stayed unmatched. CDR3 residues: CASLEGTSAGELFF. CDR3 DNA sequence: TGTGCCAGCCTCGAAGGGACTAGTGCCGGGGAGCTGTTTTTT.

This clonotype was detected only a few times. V and J are TRBV5-4 and TRBJ2-7, with D hard to call. Per the germline V gene, CDR1 is SGHNT and CDR2 is YYREEE (reference sequence). The V end was cut by 4 bases, the J end by 0 bases, with 11 bases between. The CDR3 has 14 amino acids. The CDR3 bases are TGTGCCAGCAGCCGTATGTTCGACTCCTACGAGCAGTACGTC. Translation gives CASSRMFDSYEQYV.

In this sample, this clonotype turned up a few times. The chain combines TRBV19 with TRBJ1-2; D uncertain. V was shortened by 6 bases and J by 7 bases, with 18 bases between the two germline ends. This CDR3 is 14 amino acids long. Germline V lookup: CDR1 LNHDA, CDR2 SQIVND (reference sequence). The CDR3: CASSPGEFPRGYTF. CDR3 in DNA: TGTGCCAGTAGCCCCGGGGAGTTTCCTCGTGGCTACACCTTC.

The chain has TRBV7-8 and TRBJ2-3; D may be TRBD1 (5 bases). CDR3 length: 17 amino acids. The V gene lost 1 base and the J gene lost 3 bases, with 17 bases spanning the gap. The V gene's germline CDR1 is SGHVS and CDR2 FQNEAQ. This chain's CDR3 is CASSLGAGVPGTDTQYF. CDR3 bases: TGTGCCAGCAGCTTAGGAGCAGGAGTACCAGGGACAGATACGCAGTATTTT.

This clonotype has just a few counts. This chain connects TRBV11-2 to TRBJ2-1, with D unclear. Germline lookup yields CDR1 SGHAT and CDR2 FQNNGV. The CDR3 is made up of 16 amino acids. Trimming left V 5 bases short and J 4 bases short, with 18 bases between. The CDR3 region is CASSQSPKKSYNEQFF. In nucleotides, the CDR3 is TGTGCCAGCAGCCAGTCACCTAAGAAGTCATACAATGAGCAGTTCTTC.

This clonotype was counted many times. The chain joins TRBV20-1 to TRBJ2-1; 8 bases are shared with TRBD2. The CDR3 is made up of 17 amino acids. CDR1 is DFQATT and CDR2 is SNEGSKA in the germline V gene (reference sequence). The V segment lost 2 bases and the J segment 7 bases; nucleotides outside the gene matches: 16. The CDR3 DNA sequence: TGCAGTGCTAGAAGCCCCATGTCGGCGGGAGGTGGGAATGAGCAGTTCTTC. Its protein product is CSARSPMSAGGGNEQFF.

The rearrangement links TRBV11-2 to TRBJ2-1; perhaps D is TRBD1 or TRBD2 (5 bases each). Germline-derived CDR1 and CDR2 are SGHAT and FQNNGV. The V gene lost 5 bases and the J gene lost 12 bases, with 20 bases spanning the gap. The CDR3 has 14 amino acids. The CDR3 coding sequence is TGTGCCAGCAGCCCCGGGACGGTCAATGAGCGGCAGTTCTTC. Translated, it gives CASSPGTVNERQFF.

This chain links TRBV4-1 with TRBJ2-1; D may be TRBD2 (5 bases). V was trimmed by 6 bases and J by 2 bases, leaving 11 bases between them. Germline V gene sequence: CDR1 MGHRA, CDR2 YSYEKL. This CDR3 region has 14 residues. CDR3 region: CASRRDPTYNEQFF. DNA of the CDR3: TGCGCCAGCAGACGGGATCCAACCTACAATGAGCAGTTCTTC.

This clonotype came up many times. This sequence joins TRBV5-1 and TRBJ1-6; 9 bases agree with TRBD1. The CDR3 has 17 residues. Germline V gives CDR1 SGHRS, CDR2 YFSETQ. V lost 3 bases and J lost 2; bases outside the gene matches: 6. The CDR3 DNA reads as TGCGCCAGCAGCTACGGGACAGGGTGGACCTATAATTCACCCCTCCACTTT. This encodes CASSYGTGWTYNSPLHF.

This clonotype was seen more than once but under ten times. V usage is TRBV21-1 and J usage is TRBJ2-1; TRBD2, as called in the table, went unchecked against the DNA. TRBV21-1 is assigned pseudogene status. The CDR3 totals 16 residues. As DNA, the CDR3 is TGTGCCAGCAGCGGCCGACTAGCGGATTCCTACAATGAGCAGTTCTTC. It specifies CASSGRLADSYNEQFF.

The sample holds a few counts of this clonotype. This chain connects TRBV6-5 to TRBJ1-1; weak D call: TRBD1 (5 bases). Trimming stripped 6 bases from V and 8 bases from J, with 19 bases between. Germline assignment: CDR1 MNHEY and CDR2 SVGAGI. The CDR3 contains 14 residues. CDR3 protein: CASRESPGPKEAFF. Written as DNA, the CDR3 is TGTGCCAGCAGGGAAAGCCCGGGACCGAAGGAAGCTTTCTTT.

V is TRBV11-3 and J is TRBJ2-4, with unresolved D. The CDR3 is 13 residues long. Germline-derived CDR1 and CDR2 are SGHNT and YENEEA. V lost 5 bases and J lost 8, with 13 bases in between. For the CDR3, the DNA is TGTGCCAGCAGCCCCGAATCAAGGGACATTCAGTACTTC. Translation: CASSPESRDIQYF.

This clonotype was detected ten times or more. V is TRBV24-1 and J is TRBJ2-3; D is unclear. The germline V and J ends were trimmed by 1 base and 5 bases, with 3 bases remaining between them. This CDR3 region has 12 residues. Per the germline V gene, CDR1 is KGHDR and CDR2 is SFDVKD. This CDR3 is CATSDFRDTQYF. The DNA for the CDR3 is TGTGCCACCAGTGATTTCAGAGATACGCAGTATTTT.